This T cell receptor (beta chain) was obtained from a study of T cell responses to AZD1222 COVID-19 vaccine. Whole-study context: Second-dose timings of about 4 or about 12 weeks were pooled.

CDR3 length: 13 residues. The germline gives CDR1 MDHEN, CDR2 SYDVKM. V shed 8 bases and J 8 bases; nucleotides not matched to a gene: 5. Study-level results: Repertoire sampling was restricted to post-peak T cell response timepoints.

A word on this clone: The antigen is undetermined.

Clones were read by immunoSEQ multiplex PCR, and TCRdb kept only the in-frame ones, dropping some. The sample records more than 65,000 clones, 86% being singletons. This TCR was recovered from an adult in good health. The chain carries TRBV28 and TRBJ1-4; 10 bases align to TRBD1. The material sequenced was peripheral blood, taken on day 0 of AZD1222 vaccination. CDR3 amino acids: CASGGTGVEKLFF. The CDR3 bases are TGTGCCAGCGGGGGGACAGGGGTCGAAAAACTGTTTTTT.